This T cell receptor (beta chain) emerged from a study of blood T cell repertoires in COVID-19. Looking at the study overall: There were acute and convalescent COVID-19 samples, and they came from the United States, Italy and Spain.

Per the original data handling: Counts of nucleated cells, estimated from reference gene primer amplification, were obtained. This table comes from immunoSEQ multiplex PCR, and its TCRdb copy is limited to in-frame clones, with some not included. V, J and clone size reflect that table, while D and trimming were determined from the DNA. The table shows some 520,000 clones, with approximately 92% occurring only once. The CDR3 spans 14 residues. V lost 5 bases, J lost 6 bases, and 14 bases lay in between. CDR1 and CDR2 from the germline V gene are MNHNY and SVGAGI (reference sequence). The Seattle patients, enrolled during active infection, were followed longitudinally.

The chain carries TRBV6-6 and TRBJ1-5; D is unresolved. This clonotype originated in a man younger than 35 with COVID-19, enrolled during active disease. Sequencing was carried out using peripheral blood. CDR3 nucleotides: TGTGCCAGCAGTCCGAATACAGTGTCTCAGCCCCAGCATTTT. Encoded protein: CASSPNTVSQPQHF.